This TCR beta chain was identified in a study of blood T cell repertoires in COVID-19. The CDR3 consists of 15 residues. V was pared by 6 bases and J by 1 base, with 15 bases between. Germline V gene data show CDR1 as KGHSH and CDR2 as LQKENI. Generated by immunoSEQ multiplex PCR, the TCRdb table keeps only in-frame clones and is missing some. The data show more than 300,000 clones, around 88% seen once. Source material: peripheral blood. The sequence was obtained from a young woman with COVID-19, enrolled during active disease. V is TRBV18 and J is TRBJ1-1; TRBD1 might be the D (6 bases). The CDR3 DNA reads TGTGCCAGCTCCTCAGAGACAGGCTGGAACACTGAAGCTTTCTTT. Amino acid sequence: CASSSETGWNTEAFF.